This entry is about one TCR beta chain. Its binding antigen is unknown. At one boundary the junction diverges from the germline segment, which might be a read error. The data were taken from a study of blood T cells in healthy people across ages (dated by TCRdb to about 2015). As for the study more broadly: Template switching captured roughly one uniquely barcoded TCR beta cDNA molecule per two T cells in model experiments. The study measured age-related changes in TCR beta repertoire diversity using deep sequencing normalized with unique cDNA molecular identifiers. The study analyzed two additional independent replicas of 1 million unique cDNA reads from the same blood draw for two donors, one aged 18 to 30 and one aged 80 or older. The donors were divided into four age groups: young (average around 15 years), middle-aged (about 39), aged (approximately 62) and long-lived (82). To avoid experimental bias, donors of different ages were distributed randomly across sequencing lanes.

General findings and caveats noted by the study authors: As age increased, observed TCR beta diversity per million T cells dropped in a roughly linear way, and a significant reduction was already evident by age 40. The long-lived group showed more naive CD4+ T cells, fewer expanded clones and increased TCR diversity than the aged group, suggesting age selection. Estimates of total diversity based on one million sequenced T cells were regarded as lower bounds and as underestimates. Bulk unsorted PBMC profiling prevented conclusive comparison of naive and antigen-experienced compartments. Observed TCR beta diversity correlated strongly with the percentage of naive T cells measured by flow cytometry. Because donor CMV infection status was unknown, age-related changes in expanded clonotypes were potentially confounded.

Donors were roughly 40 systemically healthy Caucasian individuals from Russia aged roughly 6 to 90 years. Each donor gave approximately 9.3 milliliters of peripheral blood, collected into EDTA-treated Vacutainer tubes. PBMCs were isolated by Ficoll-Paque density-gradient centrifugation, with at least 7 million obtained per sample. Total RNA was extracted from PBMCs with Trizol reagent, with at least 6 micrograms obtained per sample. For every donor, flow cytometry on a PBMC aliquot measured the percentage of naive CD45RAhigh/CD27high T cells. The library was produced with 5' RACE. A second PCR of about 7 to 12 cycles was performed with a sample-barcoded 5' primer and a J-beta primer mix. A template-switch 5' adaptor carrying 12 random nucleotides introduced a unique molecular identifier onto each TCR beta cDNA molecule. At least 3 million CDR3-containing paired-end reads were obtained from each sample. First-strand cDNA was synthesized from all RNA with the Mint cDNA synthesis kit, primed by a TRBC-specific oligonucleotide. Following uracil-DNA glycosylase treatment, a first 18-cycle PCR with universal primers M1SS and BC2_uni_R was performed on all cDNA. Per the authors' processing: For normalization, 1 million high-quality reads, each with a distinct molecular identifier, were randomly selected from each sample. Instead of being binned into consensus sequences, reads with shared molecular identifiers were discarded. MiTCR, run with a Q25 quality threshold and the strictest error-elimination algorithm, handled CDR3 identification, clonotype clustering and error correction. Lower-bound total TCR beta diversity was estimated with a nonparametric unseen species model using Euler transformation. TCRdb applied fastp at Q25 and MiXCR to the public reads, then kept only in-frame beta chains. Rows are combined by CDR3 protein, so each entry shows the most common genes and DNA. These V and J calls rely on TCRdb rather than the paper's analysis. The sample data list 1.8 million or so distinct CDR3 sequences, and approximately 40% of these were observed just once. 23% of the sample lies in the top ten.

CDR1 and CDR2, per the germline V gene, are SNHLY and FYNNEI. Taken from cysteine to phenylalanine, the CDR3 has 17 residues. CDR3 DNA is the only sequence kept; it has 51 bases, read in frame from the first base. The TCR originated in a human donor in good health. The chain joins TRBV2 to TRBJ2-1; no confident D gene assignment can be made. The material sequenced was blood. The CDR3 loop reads CASREEMRISSYNERFF. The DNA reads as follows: TGTGCCAGCAGAGAGGAAATGCGCATTAGCTCCTACAATGAGCGGTTCTTC.